The rows below give T cell receptor beta chains drawn from one sample of a study of cytomegalovirus exposure and HLA in healthy donors. Sequenced by immunoSEQ multiplex PCR; TCRdb stores in-frame clones only, minus some. Recorded here are just over 200,000 clones; the top ten clones represent more than 0.95%. Source material: PBMCs. Receptors originate from a girl aged 2 to 10 in good health and CMV-seropositive. Both conserved end residues are part of each CDR3. The D gene is left open where the match is weak.

>TRBV6-1|TRBJ1-1|NA|12
CASSEIGAEAFF
TGTGCCAGCAGTGAGATAGGGGCTGAAGCTTTCTTT
>TRBV5-6|TRBJ2-3|TRBD2|14
CASSQGTSVDTQYF
TGTGCCAGCAGCCAAGGGACTAGCGTAGATACGCAGTATTTT
>TRBV6-5|TRBJ2-7|TRBD2|13
CASRLTSAHEQYF
TGTGCCAGCAGATTGACTAGCGCTCACGAGCAGTACTTC
>TRBV5-4|TRBJ2-7|TRBD2|16
CAKRLNQLAGGNEQYF
TGTGCCAAACGACTTAACCAGCTAGCGGGAGGCAACGAGCAGTACTTC
>TRBV19|TRBJ2-5|TRBD2|15
CASSTRSSGQETQYF
TGTGCCAGTAGTACGAGATCTAGCGGGCAAGAGACCCAGTACTTC
>TRBV29-1|TRBJ1-1|NA|16
CSVESYGQLMNTEAFF
TGCAGCGTTGAAAGTTATGGACAGCTCATGAACACTGAAGCTTTCTTT
>TRBV7-2|TRBJ2-7|NA|11
CASSPGLEQYF
TGTGCCAGCAGCCCGGGACTGGAGCAGTACTTC
>TRBV27|TRBJ2-1|NA|17
CASSLRFDQRARTEQFF
TGTGCCAGCAGTTTACGGTTCGACCAGCGGGCCAGGACTGAGCAGTTCTTC
>TRBV7-9|TRBJ2-1|NA|14
CASSLGSGVNEQFF
TGTGCCAGCAGCTTAGGGAGCGGTGTGAATGAGCAGTTCTTC
>TRBV6-4|TRBJ2-2|NA|16
CASSDPGSTNTGELFF
TGTGCCAGCAGTGACCCGGGGAGTACCAACACCGGGGAGCTGTTTTTT
>TRBV6-5|TRBJ1-1|NA|15
CASRNRQLMNTEAFF
TGTGCCAGCAGGAACCGACAGCTAATGAACACTGAAGCTTTCTTT